Described below is a single T cell receptor beta chain sequence and its context. These data come from a study of blood T cell repertoires in COVID-19. With 7 bases removed from V and 5 bases from J, the gap between germline ends came to 8 bases. The CDR3 loop spans 11 amino acids. Authors' analysis steps: Estimation of nucleated cell counts was performed using reference gene primer amplification. Clones were read by immunoSEQ multiplex PCR, and TCRdb kept only the in-frame ones, dropping some. V and J calls and clone size come straight from that table; D and trimming were deduced from the DNA. The sample carries around 250,000 clones, around 83% recorded once.

Specimen: PBMCs or T cells enriched from blood (not recorded which). The sequence came from a man aged 35-49 years who had been exposed to COVID-19. This chain connects TRBV12-3 or TRBV12-4 to TRBJ1-1; weak D call: TRBD1 (6 bases). The CDR3 loop reads CASTGVTEAFF. As DNA, the CDR3 is TGTGCCAGCACAGGGGTGACTGAAGCTTTCTTT.